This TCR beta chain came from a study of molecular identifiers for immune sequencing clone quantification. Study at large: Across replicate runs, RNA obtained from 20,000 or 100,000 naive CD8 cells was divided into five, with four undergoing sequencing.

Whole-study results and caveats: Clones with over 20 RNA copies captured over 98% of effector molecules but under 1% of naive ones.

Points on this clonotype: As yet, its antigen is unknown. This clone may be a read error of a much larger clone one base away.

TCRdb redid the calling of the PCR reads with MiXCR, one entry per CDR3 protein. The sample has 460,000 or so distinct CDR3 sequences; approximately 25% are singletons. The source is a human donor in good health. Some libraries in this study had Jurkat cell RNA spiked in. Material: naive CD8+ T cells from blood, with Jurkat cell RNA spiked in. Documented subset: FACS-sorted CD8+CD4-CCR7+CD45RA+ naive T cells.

The CDR3 nucleotides are TGTGCCAGCAGTCCTGACAGGGCCGGGACAGATACGCAGTGTTTT. Translated: CASSPDRAGTDTQCF. This sequence joins TRBV12-3 or TRBV12-4 and TRBJ2-3; the match to TRBD1 covers 7 bases. The length of the CDR3 is 15 residues.